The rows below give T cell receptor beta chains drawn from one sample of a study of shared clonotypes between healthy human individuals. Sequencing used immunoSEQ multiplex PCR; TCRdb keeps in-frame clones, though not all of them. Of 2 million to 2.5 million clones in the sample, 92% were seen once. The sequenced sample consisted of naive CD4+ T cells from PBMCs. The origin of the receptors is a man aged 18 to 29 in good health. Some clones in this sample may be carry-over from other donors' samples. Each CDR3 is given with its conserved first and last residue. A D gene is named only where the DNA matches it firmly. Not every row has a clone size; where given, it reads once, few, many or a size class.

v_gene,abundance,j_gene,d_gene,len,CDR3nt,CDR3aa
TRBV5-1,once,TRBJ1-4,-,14,TGCGCCAGCAGCTTTGGGCAGGGAGGTGAAAAACTGTTTTTT,CASSFGQGGEKLFF
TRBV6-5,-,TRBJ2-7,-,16,TGTGCCAGCAGTTACTCGACCCCGGACAGTGCCTACGAGCAGTACTTC,CASSYSTPDSAYEQYF
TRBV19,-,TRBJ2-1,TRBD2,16,TGTGCCAGTACTCTCCTCGGCGGGAGGGAAACGCATGAGCAGTTCTTC,CASTLLGGRETHEQFF
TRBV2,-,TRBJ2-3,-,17,TGTGCCAGCAGTGAAGCATATCCTAGCGTCGGCACAGATACGCAGTATTTT,CASSEAYPSVGTDTQYF
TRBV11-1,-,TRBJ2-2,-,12,TGTGCCAGCAGCAGGGACACCGGGGAGCTGTTTTTT,CASSRDTGELFF
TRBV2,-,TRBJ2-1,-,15,TGTGCCAGCAGTGCCCTGACTAGAGAGTACAATGAGCAGTTCTTC,CASSALTREYNEQFF
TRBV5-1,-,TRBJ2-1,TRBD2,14,TGCGCCACCGCGACTAGCGGGAAAAACAATGAGCAGTTCTTC,CATATSGKNNEQFF
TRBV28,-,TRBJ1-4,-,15,TGTGCCAGCAGTCCCTCAAGTGGGTTAAATGAAAAACTGTTTTTT,CASSPSSGLNEKLFF
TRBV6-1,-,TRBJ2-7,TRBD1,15,TGTGCCAGCAGCAGGGAACGGACAGGGCCCTACGAGCAGTACTTC,CASSRERTGPYEQYF
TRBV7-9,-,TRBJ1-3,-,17,TGTGCCAGCAGCCGTATACCGAAGTTGGACTCTGGAAACACCATATATTTT,CASSRIPKLDSGNTIYF
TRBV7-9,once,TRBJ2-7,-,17,TGTGCCAGCAGCTCCAGGGGAGGGGCCACGAGCTCCTACGAGCAGTACTTC,CASSSRGGATSSYEQYF
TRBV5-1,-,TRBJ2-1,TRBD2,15,TGCGCCAGCAGCGGGGGAGCGGGAGTCCTTAATGAGCAGTTCTTC,CASSGGAGVLNEQFF
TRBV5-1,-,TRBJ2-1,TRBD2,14,TGCGCCAGCATCCTAGCGGGAGGGGAGGGTGAGCAGTTCTTC,CASILAGGEGEQFF
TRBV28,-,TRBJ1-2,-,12,TGTGCCAGCAGCCGATCGGGGCTCGGCTACACCTTC,CASSRSGLGYTF
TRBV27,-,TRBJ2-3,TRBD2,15,TGTGCCAGCAGTTTAGTAGCGGGTATCACAGATACGCAGTATTTT,CASSLVAGITDTQYF
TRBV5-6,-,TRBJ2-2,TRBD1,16,TGTGCCAGCAGCTTGGCGGACAGGGGGAACACCGGGGAGCTGTTTTTT,CASSLADRGNTGELFF
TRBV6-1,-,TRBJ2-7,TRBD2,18,TGTGCCAGCAGTGAAGAAGGGCTAGGACTAGCGGGATACTACGAGCAGTACTTC,CASSEEGLGLAGYYEQYF
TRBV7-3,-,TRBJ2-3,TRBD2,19,TGTGCCAGCAGCTTAACGGGGCCCGTAGTAGCGGGGATCACAGATACGCAGTATTTT,CASSLTGPVVAGITDTQYF
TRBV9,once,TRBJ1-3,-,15,TGTGCCAGCAGCGTAGACCCGAGCTCTGGAAACACCATATATTTT,CASSVDPSSGNTIYF
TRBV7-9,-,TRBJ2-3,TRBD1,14,TGTGCCAGCAGCCTGACAGGGGGCACAGATACGCAGTATTTT,CASSLTGGTDTQYF
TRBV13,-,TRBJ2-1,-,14,TGTGCCAGCAGCTCTCCTGGGGAGAATTCTGAGCAGTTCTTC,CASSSPGENSEQFF
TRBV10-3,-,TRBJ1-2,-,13,TGTGCCATCAGTGTGGAGGGTTCCTATGGCTACACCTTC,CAISVEGSYGYTF
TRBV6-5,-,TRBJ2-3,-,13,TGTGCCAGCACCCTGTATGTTGGAGATACGCAGTATTTT,CASTLYVGDTQYF
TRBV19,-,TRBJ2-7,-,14,TGTGCCAGTAGTATAGATCTGTCCAGGGACGAGCAGTACTTC,CASSIDLSRDEQYF
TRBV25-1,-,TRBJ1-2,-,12,TGTGCCAGCAGTGCAGGAGTCTATGGCTACACCTTC,CASSAGVYGYTF
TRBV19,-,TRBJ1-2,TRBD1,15,TGTGCCAGTAGTGACTCAACAGGGGGTAACTATGGCTACACCTTC,CASSDSTGGNYGYTF
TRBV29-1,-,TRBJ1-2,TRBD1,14,TGCAGCGTTGAAGTCGACAGGGGGCTGGGTGGCTACACCTTC,CSVEVDRGLGGYTF
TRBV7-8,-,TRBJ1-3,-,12,TGTGCCAGCAGCTTATTGGGAAACACCATATATTTT,CASSLLGNTIYF
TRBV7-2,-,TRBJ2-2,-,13,TGTGCCAGCATGGGAATCCGACCCGGGGAGCTGTTTTTT,CASMGIRPGELFF
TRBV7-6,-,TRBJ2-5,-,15,TGTGCCAGCAGCCCACAACGTACAGGGTCGGAGACCCAGTACTTC,CASSPQRTGSETQYF
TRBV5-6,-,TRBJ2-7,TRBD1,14,TGTGCCAGCAGCCACCGGGACAGAGGATACGAGCAGTACTTC,CASSHRDRGYEQYF
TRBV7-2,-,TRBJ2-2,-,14,TGTGCCAGCAGGTTAGACGGGAACACCGGGGAGCTGTTTTTT,CASRLDGNTGELFF
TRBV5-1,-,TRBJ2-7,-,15,TGCGCCAGCAGCTTGGCGTCCGGTAATTACTACGAGCAGTACTTC,CASSLASGNYYEQYF
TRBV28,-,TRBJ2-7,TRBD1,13,TGTGCCAGCAGCAACAGGGGGTCGCGCGAGCAGTACTTC,CASSNRGSREQYF
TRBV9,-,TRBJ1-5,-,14,TGTGCCAGCAGCGTACGGGCCCAGGGCCAGCCCCAGCATTTT,CASSVRAQGQPQHF
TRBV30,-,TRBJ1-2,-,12,TGTGCCGGGAATTCGGGGAACTATGGCTACACCTTC,CAGNSGNYGYTF
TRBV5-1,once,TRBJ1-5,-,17,TGCGCCAGCAGCCTGGTGGGGGGGCTGGGTTCGGATCAGCCCCAGCATTTT,CASSLVGGLGSDQPQHF
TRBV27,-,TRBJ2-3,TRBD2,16,TGTGCCAGCAGTCGAGGGGCGGGAGGGGTTCTTTATACGCAGTATTTT,CASSRGAGGVLYTQYF
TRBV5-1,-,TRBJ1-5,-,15,TGCGCCAGCAGCGAGAACCCAGGTTTTGTGGGGCCCCAGCATTTT,CASSENPGFVGPQHF
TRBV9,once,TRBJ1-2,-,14,TGTGCCAGCAGCGCGAGACGACAGGCCTATGGCTACACCTTC,CASSARRQAYGYTF
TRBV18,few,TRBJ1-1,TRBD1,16,TGTGCCAGCTCACCACGACAGGGTGGCATGAACACTGAAGCTTTCTTT,CASSPRQGGMNTEAFF
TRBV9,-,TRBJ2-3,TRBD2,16,TGTGCCAGCAGCGCGGGACTAGCGGGAGCCTCAGATACGCAGTATTTT,CASSAGLAGASDTQYF
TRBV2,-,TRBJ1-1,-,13,TGTGCCAGCAGCCTGGGGGGGAACACTGAAGCTTTCTTT,CASSLGGNTEAFF
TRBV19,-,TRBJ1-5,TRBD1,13,TGTGCCAGTAACGACAGGGGTAGTCAGCCCCAGCATTTT,CASNDRGSQPQHF
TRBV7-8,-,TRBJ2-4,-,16,TGTGCCAGCAGCTTAGGTTCAGGGGCCGTCAAAAACATTCAGTACTTC,CASSLGSGAVKNIQYF
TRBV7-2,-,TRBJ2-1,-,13,TGTGCCAGCAGCTTCACAGTGGACAATGAGCAGTTCTTC,CASSFTVDNEQFF
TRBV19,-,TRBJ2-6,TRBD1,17,TGTGCCAGTAGTATTGGGACAGGGTTAGCTGGGGCCAACGTCCTGACTTTC,CASSIGTGLAGANVLTF
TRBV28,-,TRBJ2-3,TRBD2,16,TGTGCCAGCAGCCTAGCGGGAGGTGGCTACGGAGATACGCAGTATTTT,CASSLAGGGYGDTQYF
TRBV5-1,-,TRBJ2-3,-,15,TGCGCCAGCAGAAGCGGAGCGGCCCCACCAGATACGCAGTATTTT,CASRSGAAPPDTQYF
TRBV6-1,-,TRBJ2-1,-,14,TGTGCCAGCAGGACGAGGAACTCCTACAATGAGCAGTTCTTC,CASRTRNSYNEQFF
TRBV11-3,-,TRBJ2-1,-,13,TGTGCCAGCAGCTTAGAACTGACTAATGAGCAGTTCTTC,CASSLELTNEQFF
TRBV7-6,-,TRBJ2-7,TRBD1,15,TGTGCCAGCAGCCCCAGGACAGGGGCCTCCTACGAGCAGTACTTC,CASSPRTGASYEQYF
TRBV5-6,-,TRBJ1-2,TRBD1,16,TGTGCCAGCAGCTTCGGGTTCAGGGGGCTCGGCTATGGCTACACCTTC,CASSFGFRGLGYGYTF
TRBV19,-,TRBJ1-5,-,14,TGTGCCAGTATGCTGGGGTCGAACAATCAGCCCCAGCATTTT,CASMLGSNNQPQHF